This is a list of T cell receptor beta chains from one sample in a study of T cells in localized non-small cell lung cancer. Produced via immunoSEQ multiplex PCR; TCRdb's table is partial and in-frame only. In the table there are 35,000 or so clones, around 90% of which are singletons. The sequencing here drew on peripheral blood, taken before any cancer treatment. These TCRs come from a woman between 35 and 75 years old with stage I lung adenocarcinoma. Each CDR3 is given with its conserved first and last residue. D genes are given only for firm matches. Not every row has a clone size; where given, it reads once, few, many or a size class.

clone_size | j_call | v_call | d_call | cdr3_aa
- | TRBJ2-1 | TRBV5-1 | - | CASSLVLGFDEQFF
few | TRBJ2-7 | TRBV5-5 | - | CASSFGGTVNYEQYF
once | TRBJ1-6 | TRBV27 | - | CASSYLTIESPLHF
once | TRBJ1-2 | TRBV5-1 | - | CASSITGTYGYTF
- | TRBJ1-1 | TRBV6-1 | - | CASSDRRNTEAFF
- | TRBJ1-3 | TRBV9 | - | CASSETGPPGNTIYF
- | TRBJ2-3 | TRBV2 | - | CASRLRRGTSTDTQYF
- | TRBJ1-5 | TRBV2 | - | CASSGQYNQPQHF
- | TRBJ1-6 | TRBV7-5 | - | CAVSRGRDSPLHF
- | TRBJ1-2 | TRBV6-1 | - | CASSELMNRDRNGYTF
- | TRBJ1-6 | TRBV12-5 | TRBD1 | CASGKGADNSPLHF
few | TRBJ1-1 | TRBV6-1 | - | CASSDRYEAFF
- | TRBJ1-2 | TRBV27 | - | CASSFSPGNRVGYGYTF
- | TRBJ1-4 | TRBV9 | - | CASSPTPAGDEKLFF
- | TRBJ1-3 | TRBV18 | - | CASSPHPPGESSGNTIYF
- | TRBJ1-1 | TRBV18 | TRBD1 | CASSTTGVNTEAFF
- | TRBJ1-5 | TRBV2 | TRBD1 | CASRGDRGLRYNQPQHF
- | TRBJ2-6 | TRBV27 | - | CASSLRSSGANVLTF
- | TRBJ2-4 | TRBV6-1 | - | CASSEGVAPEVYIQYF
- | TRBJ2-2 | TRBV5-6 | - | CASSPRPTTAGELFF
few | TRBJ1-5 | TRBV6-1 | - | CASTGTRTNQPQHF
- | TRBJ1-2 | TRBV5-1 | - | CASSDGSNYGYTF
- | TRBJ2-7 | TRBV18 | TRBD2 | CASSPSIAGGPNSYEQYF
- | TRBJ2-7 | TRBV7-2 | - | CASSLWYEQYF
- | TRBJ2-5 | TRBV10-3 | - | CAISESSRQETQYF
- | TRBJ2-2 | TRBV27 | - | CASSFANTGELFF
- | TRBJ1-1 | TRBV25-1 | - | CASTISLGVSTEAFF
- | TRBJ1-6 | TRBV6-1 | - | CASSAGPYNSPLHF
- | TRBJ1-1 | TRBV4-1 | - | CASSQGMDSADTEAFF
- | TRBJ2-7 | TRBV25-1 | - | CASSGTDSYEQYF
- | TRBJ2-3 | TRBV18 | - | CASSPIRQAPTDTQYF
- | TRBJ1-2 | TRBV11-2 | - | CASSPGGGYGYTF
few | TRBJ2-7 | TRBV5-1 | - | CASSLIGQYEQYF
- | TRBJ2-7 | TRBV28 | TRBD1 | CASRDRGRGEQYF
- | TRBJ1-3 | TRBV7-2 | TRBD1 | CASRLTGAGNTIYF
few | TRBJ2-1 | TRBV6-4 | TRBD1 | CASSRTGEGNEQFF